Sequencing of this T cell receptor beta chain was carried out in a study of T cell responses to AZD1222 COVID-19 vaccine (dated by TCRdb to the early 2020s). With regard to the full study: AZD1222 recipients given second doses at about 4 weeks or at about 12 weeks were pooled, since spike-specific TCR depth and breadth were not found to differ between the two schedules. TCR sequencing was performed for about 250 trial participants, of whom around 200 were given two doses of AZD1222 and approximately 25 were given two doses of MenACWY control vaccine. Trial participants were enrolled by age into 18-55, 56-69 and 70-plus year subgroups, with roughly 160, 29 and 62 TCR-sequenced participants respectively.

The CDR3 regions of human TCRbeta chains were analyzed by immunosequencing. For the original study's pipeline: TCRs in the repertoires were compared against a reference library of SARS-CoV-2-specific TCRs that had been generated with the MIRA antigen-specificity platform. Breadth meant the fraction of unique TCRs that were SARS-CoV-2-associated, whereas depth meant the fraction of total T cells that were SARS-CoV-2-associated. Using the MIRA data, each spike-specific TCR was assigned both to the spike region to which the TCR was reactive and to a CD4 or CD8 class. Log10-transformed breadth and depth values were compared by one-way ANOVA with Sidak's multiple comparisons tests. TCRdb re-hosts the immuneACCESS table, in-frame sequences only. Its copies lack some clones; in the studies checked, an unresolved V gene accounts for under half of them, and the cause for the rest is not known. V and J calls and clone size are given by that table; D and trimming were obtained from the DNA. The sample table holds about 150,000 clones, of which 90% to 95% were seen once. Jointly, the top ten make up 1.4% to 1.5% of the sample.

Beyond this particular receptor, the publication reports: No day 14 peak-response samples were available, so repertoires were characterized only after the peak T cell response. In the small 56-69-year group, the increase in depth fell short of significance, most likely because of low power. Reportedly, almost half of the unique spike-specific TCRs recognized epitopes lying outside the regions that are mutated in the B.1.351 and B.1.1.7 variants. CD4 TCRs associated with the vaccine covered the entire spike protein, and the dominant responses were in regions 160-218 and 743-854. Participants were mostly white British and included more females than males, and it was suggested by the authors that clonal diversity may have been underestimated. After two AZD1222 doses, both the breadth and the depth of spike-specific TCRs were significantly higher than at day 0 and than in MenACWY recipients. Only five to seven AZD1222 recipients were SARS-CoV-2 seropositive at baseline, limiting conclusions about previously exposed vaccinees.

The time point label, as the study defines it: baseline before first vaccination. Vaccinee samples were obtained from the UK trials COV001 and COV002, which included a single-blind randomized controlled phase 2/3 trial of AZD1222 (ChAdOx1 nCoV-19) in healthy adults. Trial participant PBMC samples were collected at day 0 and day 28 after the second dose for TCRbeta chain sequencing. Trimming accounts for 0 bases at V and 6 bases at J, while the number of junction bases matched to no gene is 10. From its cysteine to its phenylalanine, the CDR3 spans 16 amino acids. The entry retains the CDR3 DNA only, 48 bases that are in frame from base 1. The germline V gene yields SGHDT for CDR1 and YYEEEE for CDR2. Turning to this clone: Which antigen it targets is not known. Base qualities were left out, and no much larger clone turns up one base away.

The chain is encoded by TRBV5-6 joined to TRBJ2-7, and TRBD2 matches 9 of the central bases. Sequenced material: peripheral blood, taken on day 0 of AZD1222 vaccination. This TCR was recovered from an adult in good health. The sequenced DNA is TGTGCCAGCAGCTTGGCCCCAGCGGGAGGCCAGGCCGAGCAGTACTTC. This is translated as CASSLAPAGGQAEQYF.